This is a list of T cell receptor beta chains from one sample in a study of T cells in Graves' hyperthyroidism and ophthalmopathy. TCRdb reprocessed the multiplex PCR reads with MiXCR, giving one entry per CDR3 protein. The sample includes 460,000 or so distinct CDR3 sequences, roughly 14% seen only once; the top ten take less than 20%. The sample consisted of blood. The receptors were sampled from a woman aged 18-29 years with Graves' hyperthyroidism. Both conserved end residues are part of each CDR3. The D gene is left open where the match is weak. The size entry is marked missing in some rows and otherwise reads once, few, many or a size class.

TRBD2 NA TRBJ2-5 TRBV4-1 CASSTRTSGSVGTQYF TGCGCCAGCAGCACCCGGACTAGCGGGAGTGTCGGGACCCAGTACTTC
NA NA TRBJ2-2 TRBV6-1 CASRLSGELFF TGTGCCAGCAGACTATCCGGGGAGCTGTTTTTT
TRBD1 NA TRBJ2-2 TRBV11-3 CASSLQGAPELFF TGTGCCAGCAGCCTCCAGGGGGCCCCTGAGCTGTTTTTT
NA NA TRBJ2-1 TRBV5-1 CASSLDGVGDEQFF TGCGCCAGCAGCTTGGATGGCGTAGGCGATGAGCAGTTCTTC
NA few TRBJ1-1 TRBV6-1 CASSLGPGMVTEAFF TGTGCCAGCAGCCTTGGCCCGGGTATGGTCACTGAAGCTTTCTTT
NA NA TRBJ2-5 TRBV15 CATSRERRGTAQETQYF TGTGCCACCAGCAGAGAGAGGCGGGGGACAGCCCAAGAGACCCAGTACTTC
NA few TRBJ1-1 TRBV6-5 CASSYLGRRNTEAFF TGTGCCAGCAGTTACCTTGGACGGAGGAACACTGAAGCCTTCTTT
NA many TRBJ2-5 TRBV30 CAWSRQREETQYF TGTGCCTGGTCGCGACAGAGAGAAGAGACCCAGTACTTC
NA few TRBJ1-2 TRBV3-1 CASSQVARQSLGYTF TGTGCCAGCAGCCAAGTGGCCAGGCAGTCCCTTGGCTACACCTTC
NA many TRBJ2-5 TRBV7-9 CASSPMGGPRTQYF TGTGCCAGCAGCCCCATGGGGGGGCCCCGGACCCAGTACTTC
NA NA TRBJ1-1 TRBV2 CASSKGGLNTEAFF TGTGCCAGCAGCAAGGGGGGCTTGAACACTGAAGCTTTCTTT
NA many TRBJ1-2 TRBV12-3/TRBV12-4 CASSFLIRDSNYGYTF TGTGCCAGCAGTTTCTTGATCAGAGATTCTAACTATGGCTACACCTTC
NA NA TRBJ2-2 TRBV19 CGSGSGGPGELFF TGTGGCTCCGGCAGCGGCGGACCCGGGGAGCTGTTTTTT
NA many TRBJ2-3 TRBV5-1 CASSLARTLDTDTQYF TGCGCCAGCAGCTTGGCCAGGACACTAGACACAGATACGCAGTATTTT
NA many TRBJ1-4 TRBV20-1 CSAREKATNEKLFF TGCAGTGCTAGAGAGAAGGCAACTAATGAAAAACTGTTTTTT
NA many TRBJ2-3 TRBV30 CAWSPVLRDTDTQYF TGTGCCTGGAGCCCCGTTCTGCGGGACACAGATACGCAGTATTTT
TRBD2 many TRBJ2-3 TRBV3-1 CASSQGLAGFTDTQYF TGTGCCAGCAGCCAAGGACTAGCGGGGTTCACAGATACGCAGTATTTT